The sequence of this TCR beta chain was determined in a study of early T cells in non-severe SARS-CoV-2 infection. In its sample, this clonotype was seen many times. The CDR3 contains 11 residues. Germline values: CDR1 DFQATT, CDR2 SNEGSKA (reference sequence). Trimming cost V 2 bases and J 6 bases, with 5 bases left between them. TCRdb itself ran the 5' RACE reads through MiXCR, one entry per CDR3 protein. The table shows fewer than 120,000 distinct CDR3 sequences, with approximately 12% occurring only once. The specimen was whole blood, collected at baseline. This TCR derives from an adult who was a healthcare worker with PCR-confirmed SARS-CoV-2 infection or an uninfected control (not recorded which). V and J are TRBV20-1 and TRBJ2-1; D is ambiguous. The CDR3, as DNA: TGCAGTGCTAGAAACATCAATGAGCAGTTCTTC. Residues: CSARNINEQFF.